This T cell receptor beta chain was captured in a study of T cell responses to AZD1222 COVID-19 vaccine (dated by TCRdb to the early 2020s). For the study in its entirety: TCR sequencing was performed for 230 to 250 trial participants, of whom some 200 were given two doses of AZD1222 and around 25 were given two doses of MenACWY control vaccine. Enrollment into the trials was organized by age into subgroups of 18-55, 56-69 and 70-plus years, and those subgroups contained roughly 150, 30 and 60 TCR-sequenced participants, respectively.

The time point label on this specimen signifies: about 28 days (+/-7) after the second vaccine dose. Because spike-specific TCR depth and breadth did not differ between the two schedules, AZD1222 recipients who got a second dose at roughly 4 weeks were pooled with those who got a second dose at roughly 12 weeks. The vaccinee samples were drawn from two UK trials, COV001 and COV002, one of which was a single-blind randomized controlled phase 2/3 trial testing AZD1222 (ChAdOx1 nCoV-19) in healthy adults. For TCRbeta chain sequencing, PBMC samples from trial participants were taken at day 0 and at day 28 after the second dose. What the authors observed across the whole study: Because no day 14 peak-response samples were available, the repertoires could be characterized only after the peak T cell response. Spike-specific TCR breadth and depth rose significantly after two AZD1222 doses compared with day 0 and with MenACWY recipients. Reportedly, close to half of the unique spike-specific TCRs recognized epitopes lying outside the regions that are mutated in the B.1.351 and B.1.1.7 variants. Conclusions about previously exposed vaccinees are limited, since just 6 or 7 AZD1222 recipients were seropositive for SARS-CoV-2 at baseline. The 56-69-year group was small, and its depth increase did not reach significance, likely because of low power. Participants were mostly white British and included more females than males, and it was suggested by the authors that clonal diversity may have been underestimated. CD4 TCRs associated with the vaccine covered the entire spike protein, and the dominant responses were in regions 160-218 and 743-854.

Via the germline V gene, CDR1 is SGHTA and CDR2 FQGNSA. The CDR3 goes from the cysteine to the phenylalanine over 15 residues. Only the CDR3 region is kept as DNA, spanning 45 bases read in frame from base 1. The germline V and J ends show losses of 4 bases and 4 bases respectively, and no gene match explains 9 bases of the junction. The CDR3 regions of human TCRbeta chains were analyzed by immunosequencing. Regarding the original processing steps: Repertoire TCRs were checked for matches against a reference library of SARS-CoV-2-specific TCRs that had been generated using the MIRA antigen-specificity platform. Breadth was defined as the fraction of unique TCRs that were SARS-CoV-2-associated, and depth was defined as the fraction of total T cells that were SARS-CoV-2-associated. Using the MIRA data, each spike-specific TCR was mapped to the spike region that the TCR reacts to and placed in a CD4 or CD8 class. Log10-transformed breadth and depth values were compared by one-way ANOVA with Sidak's multiple comparisons tests. TCRdb limited this immuneACCESS table to in-frame rearrangements with V and J called. A share of clones is missing; checked studies link under half to unresolved V genes, and the rest is unexplained. V and J calls and clone size are as listed in that table; D and trimming were resolved from the DNA. Here the sample has fewer than 150,000 clones; about 93% occur a single time. 6% to 7% of the sample rests with the top ten.

A note on this clone: The antigen this receptor binds is unknown. No base-level quality is on record; no much larger clone is a single base apart.

The rearrangement combines TRBV7-2 with TRBJ2-7, with TRBD1 identical over 8 junction bases. The source is an adult who received the AZD1222 COVID-19 vaccine. The input for sequencing was peripheral blood, taken 28 days after the second AZD1222 dose. The nucleotides are TGTGCCAGCAGCTATCTGCAGGGGGCGCTGTACGAGCAGTACTTC. Translation gives CASSYLQGALYEQYF.